This T cell receptor (beta chain) was identified in a study of beta chain features in type 1 diabetes. Concerning this clone: No antigen is known for it.

General study results and limits: There was a possibility that cDNA sequencing over-represented cells with high TCR expression. Resolution of whether HLA type affects TCRB rearrangement was not achieved here. Type 1 diabetes patients had moderately but significantly shorter TCRB CDR3s in all four CD4+ subsets. PCR might favor shorter templates, but any such skew would affect patients and controls equally.

Sorted CD4+ subsets: naive, central memory, regulatory, stem cell-like memory (CD45RO/CCR7/CD25/CD127/CD95/CD27 panel). Looked up from germline, CDR1 is SGDLS and CDR2 is YYNGEE. V was shortened by 1 base and J by 4 bases, with 12 bases between the two germline ends. The CDR3 extends over 15 amino acids. Isolated RNA was reverse transcribed in full, so expressed TCRB transcripts were sequenced. Here immunoSEQ multiplex PCR was the method, and the copy in TCRdb shows in-frame clones only, minus some. Seen here are about 660,000 clones, around 15% observed once, and the top ten hold roughly 0.04%. This chain uses TRBV9 with TRBJ2-1; TRBD1 might be the D (6 bases). The clonotype originates from a man aged 18 to 30 with type 1 diabetes. Sequenced: naive CD4+ T cells from blood. The CDR3 DNA is TGTGCCAGCAGCGTATTGGGGGCTGGTTACAATGAGCAGTTCTTC. This codes for CASSVLGAGYNEQFF.